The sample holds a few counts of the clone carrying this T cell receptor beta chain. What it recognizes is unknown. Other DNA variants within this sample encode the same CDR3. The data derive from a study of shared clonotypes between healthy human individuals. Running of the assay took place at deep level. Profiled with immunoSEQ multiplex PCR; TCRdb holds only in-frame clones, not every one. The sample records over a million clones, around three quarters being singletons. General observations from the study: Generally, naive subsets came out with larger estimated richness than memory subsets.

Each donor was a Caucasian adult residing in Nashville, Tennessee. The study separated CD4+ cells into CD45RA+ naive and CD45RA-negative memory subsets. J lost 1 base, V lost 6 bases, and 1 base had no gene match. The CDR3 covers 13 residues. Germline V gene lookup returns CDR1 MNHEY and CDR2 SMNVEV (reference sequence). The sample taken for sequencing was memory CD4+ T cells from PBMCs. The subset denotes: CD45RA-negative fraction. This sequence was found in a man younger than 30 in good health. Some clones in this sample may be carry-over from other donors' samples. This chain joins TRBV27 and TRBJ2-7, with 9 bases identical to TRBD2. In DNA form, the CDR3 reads TGTGCCAGCAGCCTAGCGGGGTCCTACGAGCAGTACTTC. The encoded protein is CASSLAGSYEQYF.